The source of this T cell receptor (beta chain) is a study of cytomegalovirus exposure and HLA in healthy donors (TCRdb year 2017). Study-level background: According to an earlier analysis of 587 of the donors, about 170 million T cells yielded 117 million unique TCR beta sequences and around 280 Gb of sequence data. Roughly 300 gigabases of sequencing data and 91 million or so unique TCR sequences made up an early release that covered 640 HLA-typed donors. Among the roughly 390 genotyped donors, roughly 80% belonged to the genetic ancestry cluster associated with self-reported Caucasian donors. The study aimed to test whether cataloging public T cell receptors could reveal signatures of past pathogen exposure. The study profiled the T cell repertoires of under 850 subjects by immunosequencing and related them to cytomegalovirus serostatus. A separate validation cohort of 90 to 150 different subjects was used in addition to the 666-subject first cohort. The study combined high-throughput TCR immunosequencing, statistical association of individual TCRs with disease status, and machine learning to predict cytomegalovirus infection status. In a later analysis, previously published TCR beta repertoires from several hundred donors were re-analyzed and high-resolution HLA genotyping was added so that TCR occurrence patterns could be studied. In the later analysis, no new phenotypic data were used to find candidate immune exposures; instead, reliance was placed on TCR beta sequences and their occurrence across donors. An earlier analysis of around 580 of the donors used high-throughput TCR beta sequencing to judge whether each TCR beta V gene segment behaved as functional or pseudogenic. Alongside the repertoire data, information on donor age, sex, ethnicity and CMV serostatus was compiled. In a later genetic analysis, genome-wide SNP genotypes for about three fifths of the roughly 670 donors were used, and that subset was treated as a discovery cohort. Every repertoire in the discovery cohort had been generated on one and the same sequencing platform. Both class I and class II loci were covered by HLA typing, at four-digit resolution. Typing coverage differed by locus: A, B, C, DRB1 and DQB1 were typed in roughly 629-640 donors, DQA1 in roughly 500, DPA1 in 600 to 610, and DPB1 in just under 480. Roughly 5 DR-DQ haplotypes were treated as single units for association and clustering because of strong linkage in the cohort. Among over 350 genotyped donors of the cohort, an average of around 240,000 unique TCR beta nucleotide sequences were sequenced per donor, roughly 20% of them non-productive. Results and caveats for the whole study, not just this receptor: About 17 rarely observed V segments, including chromosome 9 orphons, were excluded from the earlier analysis of approximately 500 of the donors because counts were too low. Immune exposure information for the cohort was limited to CMV serostatus. According to a later analysis, parvovirus B19, influenza, CMV and Epstein-Barr virus appeared linked to several top co-occurrence clusters. Most TCR sequences were seen in very few donors, while some public TCRs were found in many individuals. Some IMGT-functional V segments, including TRBV6-2 and TRBV6-3, could not be told apart with the 87-base-pair reads, so those segments were excluded. A later analysis found that most CMV-associated TCR beta chains appeared HLA-restricted, with HLA associations seemingly driven largely by CMV exposure. A further reported finding was that TCR beta sequences accurately predicted the HLA-A and HLA-B alleles for most subjects in the first cohort. Assigning TCR associations to individual alleles was difficult when HLA alleles, especially DR and DQ, strongly co-occurred. A later genetic analysis associated a missense DCLRE1C variant with V-gene and J-gene trimming of TCR beta chains, and an independent cohort replicated the association. The authors suggested that the approach could potentially be generalized to other disease states and immunological phenotypes. A group of highly shared sequence variants was considered likely to be a technical artifact of the sequencing pipeline. The cohort was sequenced for TCR beta chains only, and without alpha or paired-chain data the features that could be detected were limited. Correlated functional status among segregating V segments might reflect linkage disequilibrium, but an unknown experimental factor could not be ruled out. A later analysis found that TCR association rates varied across HLA loci, with DRB1 alleles showing the most associated TCRs and HLA-C alleles the fewest. The study listed 150 to 200 TCR beta chains as associated with cytomegalovirus. A later genetic analysis reported fewer N-insertions in productive TCRs among donors in an Asian-associated ancestry cluster than the roughly 620-donor mean. A later analysis found that HLA-associated TCR beta chains were more clonally expanded and had lower generation probabilities than equally common non-associated chains. In vitro tests confirmed that a few of the cytomegalovirus-associated TCR beta chains recognize cytomegalovirus antigens. A later analysis associated approximately 17,000 TCR beta sequences with specific HLA alleles at a false discovery rate of 0.05. The classifier was reported to diagnose cytomegalovirus status with high specificity and sensitivity in both the original cohort and the validation cohort. In an earlier analysis of a few hundred of the donors, most TCR beta V segments were observed in productive rearrangements about 90% or about 30% of the time, broadly matching IMGT annotations. Because HLA typing was unavailable for some donors at each locus, only the typed subset was used in association tests. Presence/absence analyses assumed roughly uniform sequencing depth across donors, an assumption that may not hold.

The library was generated by the immunoSEQ multiplex PCR assay. A mixture of 60 forward primers for TCR Vbeta segments and 13 reverse primers for TCR Jbeta segments was used in the multiplex PCR. The CDR3 region of rearranged TCR beta genes was amplified from genomic DNA by a multiplex PCR assay. The amplified TCR beta libraries were sequenced on the Illumina HiSeq System as 87-base-pair reads. The paper's processing steps were these. A later analysis counted about 80 million unique TCR beta chains across the approximately 700 repertoires, and approximately 11 million of these chains were shared by at least two donors. Raw reads were error-corrected and collapsed into unique sequences by a nearest-neighbor algorithm in which closely related sequences were merged to remove PCR and sequencing errors. To assign V, D and J gene segments, CDR3 sequences were aligned to IMGT reference sequences. Each retained sequence needed at least a six-nucleotide match to both a V gene segment and a J gene segment. Rearrangements were called productive when the CDR3 lacked stop codons and stayed in frame with V and J; all others were non-productive. CDR3 was defined by IMGT convention, running from the second conserved V-encoded cysteine to the conserved J-encoded phenylalanine. The earlier analysis of about 590 of the donors excluded sequences that lacked an unambiguous match to a single V gene segment. In an earlier analysis of approximately 590 of the donors, a V segment was called functional when productive rearrangements were above 56.7%, and segregating when the standard deviation between donors exceeded 5%. A statistical classification framework was developed to diagnose cytomegalovirus status using the catalog of TCR beta chain sequences. V and J gene assignment, in a later analysis, came from comparing TCR nucleotide sequences with IMGT/GENE-DB human TR gene sequences. In a later analysis, CDR3 sequences and most-parsimonious VDJ recombination scenarios were assigned using the TCRdist pipeline. A later analysis defined each TCR beta chain by its CDR3 amino acid sequence plus V-gene family, and excluded reads lacking a unique V-gene family. A later analysis removed several hundred highly shared, low-generation-probability nucleotide sequences to deal with suspected cross-contamination and a sequencing artifact. For each public chain, a later analysis derived a clonal expansion index from normalized ranks of inferred template counts within each repertoire. A later analysis computed generation probabilities with a VDJ recombination model fitted to out-of-frame rearrangements, and checked the results against IGoR. In a later analysis, hypergeometric tests were used to score TCR-TCR, TCR-HLA and TCR-CMV co-occurrence, with a repertoire-size bias correction applied to TCR pairs. False discovery rates were estimated in a later analysis by permuting HLA or CMV assignments 20 times. In a later analysis, co-occurring TCRs were grouped using DBSCAN, and TCRdist sequence similarity was added for clustering within HLA-allele-positive subsets. Repertoires with fewer than 30,000 or more than 120,000 public chains, plus five repertoires with anomalous nucleotide sharing, were excluded from co-occurrence clustering. The source is immuneACCESS, and TCRdb retained only in-frame sequences with V and J called. Part of the clones is not carried over; for the studies checked, unresolved V genes explain less than half of this, and the remainder is unexplained. That table supplies the V and J calls and clone size; D and trimming were determined from the DNA. Recorded for this sample are 150,000 to 200,000 clones; around 87% of them occurred a single time. 1.5% to 2% of the sample is taken by the ten largest.

Regarding this clone: The antigen it recognizes is unknown. No per-base quality is available; no much larger clone lies one base away.

The cohort comprised around 690 healthy bone marrow donors. All cohort members were sampled while nominally healthy, although unrecorded immune exposures were likely present. The donor was CMV seronegative and belonged to the group of over 300 seronegative cohort members. A peripheral blood sample was collected from each donor, and TCR beta sequencing was performed on peripheral blood mononuclear cells. The Qiagen DNeasy Blood Extraction Kit was used to extract genomic DNA from the blood cell samples. The germline ends are 12 bases apart after V is trimmed by 6 bases and J by 1 base. The CDR3 has 14 amino acids, counting the end cysteine and phenylalanine. Of the read, only the CDR3 DNA is kept; its 42 bases are in frame from base 1. The germline V gene encodes CDR1 MNHNY and CDR2 SVGAGI (reference sequence).

Input material: PBMCs. This sequence originates from a woman between 18 and 30 years old in good health and CMV-seronegative. The rearranged chain carries TRBV6-6 and TRBJ1-1; TRBD1 is a weak D gene call, 6 bases matching. The nucleotide sequence reads TGTGCCAGCAGCCCTGCCAGGGGGAACACTGAAGCTTTCTTT. The translation is CASSPARGNTEAFF.